A selection of T cell receptor beta chains follows, all from one sample in a study of PD-L1 blockade in urothelial cancer. Profiling relied on immunoSEQ multiplex PCR, and the TCRdb table lists in-frame clones only, not all of them. Among tens of thousands of clones listed, roughly four fifths were seen once. The sample consisted of PBMCs, taken around atezolizumab (anti-PD-L1) treatment. The receptors come from a man aged 70-80 years with urothelial cancer. Both conserved end residues are part of each CDR3. Fields, in order: D gene, J gene, V gene, CDR3 protein. A D gene is named only where the DNA matches it firmly.

d_call: .
j_call: TRBJ1-3
v_call: TRBV2
cdr3_aa: CASSLGNTIYF

d_call: TRBD1
j_call: TRBJ1-6
v_call: TRBV30
cdr3_aa: CAWSRDRNSPLHF

d_call: .
j_call: TRBJ1-4
v_call: TRBV19
cdr3_aa: CASSIGQQRNEKLFF

d_call: .
j_call: TRBJ2-7
v_call: TRBV6-1
cdr3_aa: CASSKDLPRYEQYF

d_call: .
j_call: TRBJ1-1
v_call: TRBV28
cdr3_aa: CASSFGGGRTEAFF

d_call: .
j_call: TRBJ1-2
v_call: TRBV18
cdr3_aa: CASSPQEDYGYTF

d_call: .
j_call: TRBJ1-1
v_call: TRBV28
cdr3_aa: CASKVRTATEAFF

d_call: .
j_call: TRBJ1-2
v_call: TRBV6-5
cdr3_aa: CASSSRSGGYTF

d_call: .
j_call: TRBJ1-3
v_call: TRBV6-5
cdr3_aa: CASSTGGPGNTIYF

d_call: TRBD2
j_call: TRBJ2-1
v_call: TRBV10-3
cdr3_aa: CAISERGASGSYNEQFF

d_call: TRBD1
j_call: TRBJ1-2
v_call: TRBV19
cdr3_aa: CASQKGGGYGYTF

d_call: TRBD1
j_call: TRBJ2-7
v_call: TRBV27
cdr3_aa: CASSDGQGWYEQYF

d_call: .
j_call: TRBJ1-1
v_call: TRBV11-2
cdr3_aa: CASSWKLNTEAFF

d_call: .
j_call: TRBJ2-2
v_call: TRBV11-1
cdr3_aa: CASSLARGPIGELFF

d_call: TRBD1
j_call: TRBJ2-5
v_call: TRBV5-1
cdr3_aa: CASSLGAGGRAQYF